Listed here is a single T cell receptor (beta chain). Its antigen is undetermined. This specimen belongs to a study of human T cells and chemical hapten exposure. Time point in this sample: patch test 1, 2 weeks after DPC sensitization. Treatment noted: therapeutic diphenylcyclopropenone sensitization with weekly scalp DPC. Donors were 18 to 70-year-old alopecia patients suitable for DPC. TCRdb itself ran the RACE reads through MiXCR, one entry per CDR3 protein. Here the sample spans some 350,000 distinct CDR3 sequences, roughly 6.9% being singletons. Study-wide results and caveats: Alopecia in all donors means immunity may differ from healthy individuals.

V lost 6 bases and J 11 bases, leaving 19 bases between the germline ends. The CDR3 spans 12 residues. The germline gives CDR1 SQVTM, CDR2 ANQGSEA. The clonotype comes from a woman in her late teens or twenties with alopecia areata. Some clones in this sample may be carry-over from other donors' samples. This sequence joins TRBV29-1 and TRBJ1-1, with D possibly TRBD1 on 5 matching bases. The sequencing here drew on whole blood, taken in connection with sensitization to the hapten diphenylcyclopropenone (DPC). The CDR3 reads CSVAGPEEVAFF. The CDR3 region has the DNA TGCAGCGTCGCGGGGCCCGAGGAGGTCGCTTTCTTT.